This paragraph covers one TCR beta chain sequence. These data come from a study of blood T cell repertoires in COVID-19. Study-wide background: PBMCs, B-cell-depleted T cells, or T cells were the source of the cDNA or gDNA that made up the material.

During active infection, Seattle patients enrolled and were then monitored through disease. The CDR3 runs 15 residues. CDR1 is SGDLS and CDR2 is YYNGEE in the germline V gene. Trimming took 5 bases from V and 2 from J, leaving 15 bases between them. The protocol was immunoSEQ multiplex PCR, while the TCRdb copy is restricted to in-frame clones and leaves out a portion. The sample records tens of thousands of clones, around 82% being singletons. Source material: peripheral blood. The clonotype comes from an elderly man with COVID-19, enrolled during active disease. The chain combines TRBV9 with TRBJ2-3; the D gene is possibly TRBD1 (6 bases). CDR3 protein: CASSPGQQNTDTQYF. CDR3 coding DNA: TGTGCCAGCAGTCCGGGACAACAGAACACAGATACGCAGTATTTT.